What follows is one T cell receptor beta chain and its context. Its specificity is not known. Methotrexate plus calcineurin inhibitor accompanied controls' myeloablative marrow transplants; sampling was 1 year later. TCRdb's copy holds only in-frame clones and misses some; the assay was immunoSEQ multiplex PCR. The sample holds about 16,000 clones; over 75% are singletons and the top ten take less than 4%. This sample stems from a study of T cells after posttransplantation cyclophosphamide. Study findings and constraints: TRB clonality was highly associated with recipient CMV seropositivity and reactivation. Donor CD8+ memory clones often dominated recipient blood repertoires at later times. Skin or GI-infiltrating T cells shared few TRB sequences with blood.

Unmatched junction bases numbered 9, after V lost 5 bases and J lost 6 bases. Germline V lookup: CDR1 LNHNV, CDR2 YYDKDF (reference sequence). The CDR3 has 15 residues. The sequence was obtained from a male patient between 45 and 60 years old who received an allogeneic stem cell transplant from an unrelated donor, was CMV-positive, and had chronic GVHD only. Among the T cells, some may be from the graft donor. The sample was PBMCs, taken after an allogeneic stem cell transplant with a calcineurin inhibitor and methotrexate. This sequence joins TRBV15 and TRBJ2-3, with 9 bases that match TRBD2. The CDR3 DNA reads as TGTGCCACCAGCGAGGCGGCGGGAGGGGCCGATACGCAGTATTTT. It codes for CATSEAAGGADTQYF.